This T cell receptor (beta chain) is drawn from a study of cytomegalovirus exposure and HLA in healthy donors. Study-wide points: As a later analysis revealed, the rate of TCR association differed by HLA locus, with DRB1 most and HLA-C fewest. Analyzed later, most CMV-associated TCR beta chains appeared HLA-restricted.

The CDR3 has 18 residues. CDR1 and CDR2 from the germline V gene are LGHNA and YNFKEQ. With V trimmed by 4 bases and J by 1 base, 3 bases remained unmatched. The PCR had 60 Vbeta and 13 Jbeta primers. Measured with immunoSEQ multiplex PCR; TCRdb has only the in-frame clones, and not every one. The sample records 75,000 to 100,000 clones, roughly 79% being singletons. Details on this clone: Its antigen is not identified.

This sequence originates from a female donor in good health and CMV-seropositive. The chain couples TRBV4-2 to TRBJ2-2, with 16 bases identical to TRBD2. Sample: PBMCs. The CDR3 bases are TGTGCCAGCAGCCCGGGACTAGCGGGAGGGTGGAACACCGGGGAGCTGTTTTTT. It specifies CASSPGLAGGWNTGELFF.